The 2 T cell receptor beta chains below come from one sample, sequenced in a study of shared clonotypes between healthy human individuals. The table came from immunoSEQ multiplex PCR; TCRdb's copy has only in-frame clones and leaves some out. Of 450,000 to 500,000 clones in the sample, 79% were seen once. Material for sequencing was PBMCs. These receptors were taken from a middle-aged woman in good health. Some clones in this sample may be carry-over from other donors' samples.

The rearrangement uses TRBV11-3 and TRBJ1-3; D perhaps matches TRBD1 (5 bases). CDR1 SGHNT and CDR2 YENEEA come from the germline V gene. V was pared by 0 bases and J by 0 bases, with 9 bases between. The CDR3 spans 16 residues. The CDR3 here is CASSLDGTGSGNTIYF. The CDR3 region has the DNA TGTGCCAGCAGCTTAGATGGGACCGGCTCTGGAAACACCATATATTTT.

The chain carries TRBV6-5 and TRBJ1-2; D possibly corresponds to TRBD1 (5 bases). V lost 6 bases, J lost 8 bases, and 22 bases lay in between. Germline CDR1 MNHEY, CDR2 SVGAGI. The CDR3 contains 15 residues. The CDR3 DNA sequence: TGTGCCAGCAGCCCCGGCCGACAGCGCTACCTAGGCTACACCTTC. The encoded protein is CASSPGRQRYLGYTF.